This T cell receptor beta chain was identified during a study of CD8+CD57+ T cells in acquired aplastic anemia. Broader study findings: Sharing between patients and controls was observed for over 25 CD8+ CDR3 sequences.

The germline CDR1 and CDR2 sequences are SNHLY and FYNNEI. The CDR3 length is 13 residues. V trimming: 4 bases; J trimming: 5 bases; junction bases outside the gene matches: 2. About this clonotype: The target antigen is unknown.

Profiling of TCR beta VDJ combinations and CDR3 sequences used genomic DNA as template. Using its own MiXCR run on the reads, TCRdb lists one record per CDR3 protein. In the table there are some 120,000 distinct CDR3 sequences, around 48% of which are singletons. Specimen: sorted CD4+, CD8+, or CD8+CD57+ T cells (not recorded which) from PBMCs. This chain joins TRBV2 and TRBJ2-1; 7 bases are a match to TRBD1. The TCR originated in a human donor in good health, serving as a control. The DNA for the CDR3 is TGTGCCAGCAGTGCGGACAGGCACAATGAGCAGTTCTTC. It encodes CASSADRHNEQFF.